This TCR beta chain stems from a study of cytomegalovirus exposure and HLA in healthy donors. Use of 60 Vbeta and 13 Jbeta primers characterized the PCR. Clones were sequenced by immunoSEQ multiplex PCR, and TCRdb holds only the in-frame ones, with some missing. The repertoire table contains tens of thousands of clones. This clonotype originated in a woman in her 40s in good health and CMV-seronegative. Sequencing used PBMCs.

CDR3 nucleotide sequence: TGTGCCAGCAGCGTCCGGGACAGCTCCTATAATTCACCCCTCCACTTT. Its translation is CASSVRDSSYNSPLHF. V usage is TRBV9 and J usage is TRBJ1-6; 7 nucleotides agree with TRBD1. In germline, CDR1 is SGDLS, CDR2 YYNGEE. V shed 2 bases and J 0 bases; nucleotides not matched to a gene: 2. The CDR3 is 16 amino acids.